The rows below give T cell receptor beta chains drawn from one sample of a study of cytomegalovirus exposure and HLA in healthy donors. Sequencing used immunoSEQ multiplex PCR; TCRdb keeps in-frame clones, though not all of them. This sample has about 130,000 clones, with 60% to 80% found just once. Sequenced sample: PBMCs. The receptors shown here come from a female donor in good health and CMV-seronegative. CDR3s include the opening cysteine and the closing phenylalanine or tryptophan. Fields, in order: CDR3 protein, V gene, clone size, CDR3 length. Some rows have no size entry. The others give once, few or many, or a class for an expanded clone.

CDR3aa: CASSLGLGGSTEAFF
v_gene: TRBV13
abundance: NA
len: 15

CDR3aa: CATSRGQGAEEQYF
v_gene: TRBV15
abundance: NA
len: 14

CDR3aa: CASSRQGRSYEQYF
v_gene: TRBV6-6
abundance: few
len: 14

CDR3aa: CASSHGQIAQPQHF
v_gene: TRBV6-6
abundance: NA
len: 14

CDR3aa: CASSSPSGRGNEQFF
v_gene: TRBV2
abundance: NA
len: 15

CDR3aa: CAITGGPSGNEQFF
v_gene: TRBV10-3
abundance: few
len: 14

CDR3aa: CASSYLGGTNNEQFF
v_gene: TRBV7-3
abundance: NA
len: 15

CDR3aa: CASSFSLGRATGELFF
v_gene: TRBV28
abundance: NA
len: 16

CDR3aa: CASSTRQGNTEAFF
v_gene: TRBV28
abundance: few
len: 14

CDR3aa: CSARTGNGYTF
v_gene: TRBV29-1
abundance: NA
len: 11

CDR3aa: CASSEVAGVEDTQYF
v_gene: TRBV6-1
abundance: NA
len: 15

CDR3aa: CAIRDTASSYEQYF
v_gene: TRBV10-3
abundance: NA
len: 14

CDR3aa: CASSENRQANNEKLFF
v_gene: TRBV4-2
abundance: once
len: 16

CDR3aa: CASSRGANEKLFF
v_gene: TRBV7-2
abundance: NA
len: 13

CDR3aa: CASSPDRGSEQYF
v_gene: TRBV27
abundance: few
len: 13

CDR3aa: CASSQDILAVSSYEQYF
v_gene: TRBV4-2
abundance: NA
len: 17